This TCR beta chain is from a study of cytomegalovirus exposure and HLA in healthy donors. General observations from the study: The majority of TCR sequences were rare, yet some public TCRs appeared in many donors. A few CMV-associated chains proved CMV antigen-specific in vitro.

Trimming shortened V by 2 bases and J by 6 bases, and 14 bases separated the two germline ends. Germline values: CDR1 KGHSH, CDR2 LQKENI. This CDR3 spans 15 amino acids. Vbeta (60) and Jbeta (13) primers were used in the PCR. In the source study's methods: Later reanalysis found 80 million or so unique TCR beta chains, 10 million to 14 million of them shared. The table came from immunoSEQ multiplex PCR; TCRdb's copy has only in-frame clones and leaves some out. That table furnishes V, J and clone size, whereas the DNA furnished D and trimming. The profile shows 150,000 to 200,000 clones, roughly 80% of them singletons. This clone appeared a few times. What it recognizes is unknown.

Material: PBMCs. The chain links TRBV18 to TRBJ1-5; TRBD1 might be the D (5 bases). This receptor was identified in a woman aged 45 to 65 in good health and CMV-seropositive. The CDR3 is CASSPSAAQGQPQHF. CDR3 nucleotide sequence: TGTGCCAGCTCACCAAGTGCAGCTCAGGGTCAGCCCCAGCATTTT.